This T cell receptor (beta chain) was obtained from a study of cytomegalovirus exposure and HLA in healthy donors. Study-level results: Most TCR sequences proved rare, with some public TCRs found in many donors.

PCR amplification relied on 60 Vbeta primers (plus 13 Jbeta primers). Using immunoSEQ multiplex PCR, the repertoire was profiled, and TCRdb retains in-frame clones only, with some absent. Of roughly 88,000 clones listed, 69% are singletons. Concerning this clone itself: Antigen unknown.

The CDR3 covers 17 residues. CDR1 is LNHDA, CDR2 SQIVND, per germline (reference sequence). The junction had 15 bases not matched to a gene; V was cut back by 4 bases and J by 7 bases. The clonotype comes from a man aged 50-59 years in good health and CMV-seronegative. The source material was PBMCs. V usage is TRBV19 and J usage is TRBJ1-3; 8 bases fit TRBD1. This CDR3 reads CASSTLWPDRAPNTIYF. As DNA, the CDR3 is TGTGCCAGTAGTACATTGTGGCCGGACAGGGCACCGAACACCATATATTTT.